What follows are 24 T cell receptor beta chains derived from one specimen sequenced in a study of blood T cell repertoires in COVID-19. Method: immunoSEQ multiplex PCR; TCRdb's copy keeps in-frame clones and lacks some. The sample has approximately 170,000 clones; less than 85% are singletons. Specimen: peripheral blood. All receptors derive from a woman in her forties or fifties with acute or convalescent COVID-19.

The chain combines TRBV7-9 with TRBJ2-1; D is perhaps TRBD2 (7 bases). The CDR3 consists of 12 residues. CDR1 SEHNR and CDR2 FQNEAQ come from the germline V gene (reference sequence). CDR3 protein: CTVGGLYNEQFF. The CDR3 DNA reads as TGTACGGTCGGGGGGCTCTACAATGAGCAGTTCTTC.

This chain connects TRBV6-5 to TRBJ1-6; D is perhaps TRBD1 (6 bases). This CDR3 is 15 amino acids long. The germline V gene has CDR1 MNHEY and CDR2 SVGAGI. Trimming cost V 2 bases and J 10 bases, with 15 bases left between them. In DNA form, the CDR3 reads TGTGCCAGCAGTTACAACCAGAGGGGGAACTCACCCCTCCACTTT. It codes for CASSYNQRGNSPLHF.

This clone was counted a few times. The V call is TRBV28, the J call TRBJ2-1; D ambiguous. Per germline, CDR1 MDHEN and CDR2 SYDVKM. V lost 4 bases, J lost 2 bases, and 15 bases lay in between. CDR3 length equals 16 residues. The CDR3 sequence: CASSSMIESTYNEQFF. The CDR3 coding sequence is TGTGCCAGCAGTTCGATGATAGAATCCACCTACAATGAGCAGTTCTTC.

V gene TRBV14 combines with J gene TRBJ2-3; weak D call: TRBD1 (6 bases). Trimming took off 4 bases at V and 9 bases at J, with 14 bases between the two ends. The CDR3 is 13 residues long. Germline CDR1 is SGHDN and CDR2 is FVKESK. The CDR3 sequence is CASSPFTGLTQYF. In nucleotides, the CDR3 is TGTGCCAGCAGCCCGTTCACAGGGTTGACGCAGTATTTT.

J is TRBJ2-2 and V is TRBV20-1; 9 nucleotides agree with TRBD2. This CDR3 region has 15 residues. Looked up from germline, CDR1 is DFQATT and CDR2 is SNEGSKA (reference sequence). V shed 3 bases and J 2 bases; nucleotides not matched to a gene: 4. In nucleotides, the CDR3 is TGCAGTGCTAGTCGCGGGAGGGTAAACACCGGGGAGCTGTTTTTT. This gives the protein CSASRGRVNTGELFF.

This rearrangement joins TRBV24-1 to TRBJ2-1, with 9 bases identical to TRBD1. The trim removed 2 bases at V and 5 bases at J, leaving 9 bases unmatched. This CDR3 has 17 residues. Germline V CDR1 and CDR2: KGHDR, SFDVKD. DNA for the CDR3: TGTGCCACCAGTGATTCTTCGGGGACAGGGAATCACAATGAGCAGTTCTTC. Translating it yields CATSDSSGTGNHNEQFF.

This chain links TRBV28 with TRBJ1-4; TRBD1 might be the D (6 bases). The V gene's germline CDR1 is MDHEN and CDR2 SYDVKM. This CDR3 has 20 residues. Trimming cost V 6 bases and J 0 bases, with 26 bases left between them. CDR3 in amino acids: CASSKRVSRGYIATNEKLFF. In DNA, the CDR3 is TGTGCCAGCAGCAAGAGGGTTTCCAGGGGCTATATTGCAACTAATGAAAAACTGTTTTTT.

This clone was observed a single time. This sequence joins TRBV28 and TRBJ1-2; D is perhaps TRBD1 (6 bases). Germline CDR1 MDHEN, CDR2 SYDVKM. The CDR3 consists of 17 residues. Trimming cost V 8 bases and J 0 bases, with 22 bases left between them. CDR3 sequence (DNA): TGTGCCAGCGGTAAGACAGGCGCCTCTCGGACTAACTATGGCTACACCTTC. Translating gives CASGKTGASRTNYGYTF.

This clone turned up a few times. This chain links TRBV6-5 with TRBJ2-7, with TRBD2 matching over 10 bases. With V trimmed by 0 bases and J by 6 bases, 5 bases remained unmatched. The length of the CDR3 is 15 residues. Germline CDR1 and CDR2: MNHEY and SVGAGI. The CDR3 DNA is TGTGCCAGCAGTTACTCCGTAGCGGGAGGTCTCGAGCAGTACTTC. Translating gives CASSYSVAGGLEQYF.

This chain connects TRBV3-1 (or the pseudogene TRBV3-2) to TRBJ1-3; the D gene is possibly TRBD1 (5 bases). The CDR3 runs to 13 residues. V lost 5 bases and J 1 base, leaving 6 bases between the germline ends. The germline gives CDR1 LGHDT, CDR2 YNNKEL (reference sequence). The CDR3 coding sequence is TGTGCCAGCAGCAGGGGTTCTGGAAACACCATATATTTT. This gives the protein CASSRGSGNTIYF.

This clone is a singleton in its sample. The chain employs TRBV29-1 and TRBJ1-4; D not resolved. Trimming left V 7 bases short and J 0 bases short, with 18 bases between. Per germline, CDR1 SQVTM and CDR2 ANQGSEA. CDR3 size: 16 residues. This CDR3 reads CSDPLPQLPTNEKLFF. The CDR3 DNA sequence: TGCAGCGACCCCTTACCACAGCTTCCAACTAATGAAAAACTGTTTTTT.

The V gene is TRBV2, the J gene TRBJ1-1; D ambiguous. Per the germline V gene, CDR1 is SNHLY and CDR2 is FYNNEI. The CDR3 spans 13 residues. Trimming removed 4 bases at V and 5 bases at J, with 11 bases between. The CDR3: CASSVGGGTEAFF. The CDR3 DNA reads TGTGCCAGCAGTGTAGGAGGAGGGACTGAAGCTTTCTTT.

V and J are TRBV4-3 and TRBJ1-2; unclear D gene. Germline V CDR1 and CDR2: LGHNA, YSLEER. The CDR3 consists of 16 residues. Trimming left V 4 bases short and J 0 bases short, with 15 bases between. In nucleotides, the CDR3 is TGCGCCAGCAGCCGGAACCTAGAAGTTTCTAACTATGGCTACACCTTC. It encodes CASSRNLEVSNYGYTF.

This clone turned up a few times. The rearrangement links TRBV10-3 to TRBJ2-1, with 9 bases lining up with TRBD2. The V gene end was trimmed by 7 bases and the J gene end by 0 bases; junction bases not matched to a gene: 1. Germline V gene sequence: CDR1 ENHRY, CDR2 SYGVKD. CDR3 length: 14 amino acids. The CDR3 loop reads CAIMRGGSYNEQFF. CDR3 coding DNA: TGTGCCATCATGCGGGGGGGCTCCTACAATGAGCAGTTCTTC.

The sample holds one count of this clone. The rearrangement links TRBV30 to TRBJ1-1; 7 bases agree with TRBD1. CDR1 is GTSNPN, CDR2 SVGIG, per germline (reference sequence). There are 13 residues in the CDR3. J was trimmed by 5 bases and V by 5 bases; bases with no gene match: 8. This CDR3 reads CAWSRGQGTEAFF. The CDR3 coding sequence is TGTGCCTGGTCAAGGGGGCAGGGAACTGAAGCTTTCTTT.

The CDR3 is CASSEPLAGGSGELFF. CDR3 coding DNA: TGTGCCAGCAGTGAGCCTTTAGCGGGGGGGTCCGGGGAGCTGTTTTTT. J is TRBJ2-2 and V is TRBV2; 11 bases line up with TRBD2. The length of the CDR3 is 16 residues. The V gene's germline CDR1 is SNHLY and CDR2 FYNNEI. Germline trimming cut 3 bases from V and 6 bases from J; bases unmatched to any gene: 6.

This rearrangement joins TRBV11-2 to TRBJ2-5; 12 bases match TRBD2. The CDR3 has 16 amino acids. The germline V gene has CDR1 SGHAT and CDR2 FQNNGV. After removal of 4 bases from V and 5 bases from J, the junction contained 8 bases not matched to a gene. CDR3 bases: TGTGCCAGCAGCTGGACTAGCGGGAACCCCCCGGAGACCCAGTACTTC. Translated: CASSWTSGNPPETQYF.

The V and J genes are TRBV11-2 and TRBJ1-4; perhaps TRBD1 as D (5 bases). This CDR3 is 15 amino acids long. Germline V CDR1 and CDR2: SGHAT, FQNNGV. The V and J ends lost 5 bases and 8 bases respectively, with 18 bases between them. CDR3 in DNA: TGTGCCAGCAGCCCCAAGGGGTATGAAGGGGAAAAACTGTTTTTT. Translated: CASSPKGYEGEKLFF.

The chain joins TRBV27 to TRBJ1-2; no clear D gene. The CDR3 covers 15 residues. CDR1 is MNHEY, CDR2 SMNVEV, per germline (reference sequence). V lost 6 bases and J lost 7, with 21 bases in between. CDR3 coding DNA: TGTGCCAGCAGCCCCAAGATCTGGGCCAGTCTTGGCTACACCTTC. Its translation is CASSPKIWASLGYTF.

The chain is built from TRBV7-2 and TRBJ2-1; 10 nucleotides match TRBD2. Trimming took 0 bases from V and 8 from J; bases not matched to a gene: 10. The CDR3 has 17 residues. Germline assignment: CDR1 SGHTA and CDR2 FQGNSA. The CDR3 spells CASSLAWRSSGGDEQFF. CDR3 bases: TGTGCCAGCAGCTTAGCGTGGAGATCTAGCGGGGGCGATGAGCAGTTCTTC.

J is TRBJ2-2 and V is TRBV5-6, with D perhaps matching TRBD1 (6 bases). Germline V gives CDR1 SGHDT, CDR2 YYEEEE. V was cut by 6 bases and J by 4 bases, with 19 bases left in between. The CDR3 runs 16 residues. In nucleotides, the CDR3 is TGTGCCAGCATGTATTACAGGGAGCTGGTCACCGGGGAGCTGTTTTTT. As protein: CASMYYRELVTGELFF.

V is TRBV5-4 and J is TRBJ2-7, with D possibly matching TRBD1 (6 bases). This CDR3 is 13 amino acids long. CDR1 SGHNT and CDR2 YYREEE come from the germline V gene (reference sequence). V lost 4 bases and J 3 bases, leaving 11 bases between the germline ends. CDR3 sequence reads: CASSIGTIYEQYF. The CDR3 nucleotides are TGTGCCAGCAGCATCGGGACAATCTACGAGCAGTACTTC.

J is TRBJ1-4 and V is TRBV25-1, with TRBD1 matching over 9 bases. V trimming: 5 bases; J trimming: 3 bases; junction bases outside the gene matches: 7. Germline CDR1 is MGHDK and CDR2 is SYGVNS. CDR3 size: 16 residues. The CDR3 nucleotides are TGTGCCAGCAGTCCGACAGGGGGGGTAGCTAATGAAAAACTGTTTTTT. Amino acids: CASSPTGGVANEKLFF.

As concerns this clone: This CDR3 is also generated by other DNA sequences in the sample. The rearrangement uses TRBV7-2 and TRBJ2-7, with 12 bases lining up with TRBD2. V lost 4 bases and J lost 1; bases outside the gene matches: 8. CDR3 length: 17 amino acids. Germline loops: CDR1 SGHTA, CDR2 FQGNSA. The CDR3: CASSSPTSGRFSYEQYF. The CDR3 DNA reads TGTGCCAGCAGCTCGCCAACTAGCGGGAGGTTTTCCTACGAGCAGTACTTC.